Given below is one TCR beta chain in context. Its specificity is not known. This entry belongs to a study of T cells expressing NK-cell markers. Scientists made TCR beta cDNA using 5'RACE template switching with UMIs. Following a re-call of the 5' RACE reads, TCRdb has one entry per CDR3 protein and lacks DNA. The table lists about 260,000 distinct CDR3 sequences. The V gene's germline CDR1 is SEHNR and CDR2 FQNEAQ (reference sequence). There are 16 residues in the CDR3. Points from the study as a whole: Clarity on HCMV specificity was lacking for the expanded NKG2C+ T cell clones.

This TCR was sampled from a man between 18 and 35 years old in good health. The chain is built from TRBV7-9 and TRBJ2-2; TCRdb proposes TRBD2, but this gene call is untestable without DNA. Sequences were obtained from blood T cells: a sorted CD56 or NKG2C T cell subset, CD4+ or CD8+ T cells, or bulk PBMC T cells (not recorded which). CDR3 sequence: CASSKLLAAHTGELFF.